This TCR beta chain was retrieved from a study of blood T cell repertoires in COVID-19. Study as a whole: Acute and convalescent COVID-19 samples came from the United States, Italy and Spain. T cells, B-cell-depleted T cells, or PBMCs supplied cDNA or gDNA.

After removal of 4 bases from V and 1 base from J, the junction contained 12 bases not matched to a gene. Germline V lookup: CDR1 LGHDT, CDR2 YNNKEL (reference sequence). The CDR3 sequence is 17 residues long. In the authors' workflow: Reference gene primer amplification gave nucleated cell count estimates. Profiling relied on immunoSEQ multiplex PCR, and the TCRdb table lists in-frame clones only, not all of them. D and trimming come from the DNA, and the V and J calls and clone size come from that table. The sample lists tens of thousands of clones; roughly 88% were seen once. The sequence was obtained from a human donor in a cohort sampled during active COVID-19. The donor label of this sample is uncertain. The material sequenced was peripheral blood. V gene TRBV3-1 (or the pseudogene TRBV3-2) combines with J gene TRBJ1-2; 7 bases match TRBD1. The CDR3 region has the DNA TGTGCCAGCAGCCCTGGGGGACAGCTGAAAGTTAACTATGGCTACACCTTC. As protein: CASSPGGQLKVNYGYTF.